The TCR beta chain described here comes from a study of T cells after yellow fever vaccination. The CDR3 runs to 15 residues. Germline CDR1 MNHNS, CDR2 SASEGT. V was trimmed by 1 base and J by 5 bases, leaving 12 bases between them. By 5'RACE template switching, TCR cDNA was produced, with a universal primer site and UMIs added in the process. One entry per CDR3 protein, called by TCRdb with MiXCR from the 5' RACE reads. This sample has approximately 510,000 distinct CDR3 sequences; about a fifth occur once, and the top ten carry about a sixth. The sample holds a few counts of this clonotype. No antigen is known for it. Study-level results: Sorted repertoires could include abundant contaminating clonotypes from bulk cells. On re-exposure, the response was weaker but peaked faster, at day 5 versus 15.

Sequenced material: PBMCs, taken approximately 22 days after the first yellow fever vaccination. V gene TRBV6-1 combines with J gene TRBJ1-5; D remains unclear. This clonotype originated in a man younger than 35 who received the YFV17D yellow fever vaccine. DNA for the CDR3: TGTGCCAGCAGTGAAGTTTTCGGGGTTTATCAGCCCCAGCATTTT. Translated, it gives CASSEVFGVYQPQHF.